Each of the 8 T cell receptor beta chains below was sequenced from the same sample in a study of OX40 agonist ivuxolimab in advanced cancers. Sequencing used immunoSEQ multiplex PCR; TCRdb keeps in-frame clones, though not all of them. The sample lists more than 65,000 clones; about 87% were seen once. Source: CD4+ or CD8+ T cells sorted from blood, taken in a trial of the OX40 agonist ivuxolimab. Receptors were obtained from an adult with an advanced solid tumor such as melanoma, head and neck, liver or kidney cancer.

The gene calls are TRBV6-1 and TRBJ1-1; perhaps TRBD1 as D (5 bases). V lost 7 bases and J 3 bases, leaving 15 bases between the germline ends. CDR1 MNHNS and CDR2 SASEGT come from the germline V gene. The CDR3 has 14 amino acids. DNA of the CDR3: TGTGCCAGCACCCTCTCCGGGGGGGACACTGAAGCTTTCTTT. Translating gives CASTLSGGDTEAFF.

DNA of the CDR3: TGCGCCAGCAGCTTGGGGGGGCTGGGCACAGATACGCAGTATTTT. Amino acid sequence: CASSLGGLGTDTQYF. This chain uses TRBV5-1 with TRBJ2-3; weak D call: TRBD1 (6 bases). The germline V gene has CDR1 SGHRS and CDR2 YFSETQ. V lost 0 bases and J 1 base, leaving 9 bases between the germline ends. The CDR3 extends over 15 amino acids. Filled out from reference TRBV5-1 and TRBJ2-3, the complete variable domain reads KAGVTQTPRYLIKTRGQQVTLSCSPISGHRSVSWYQQTPGQGLQFLFEYFSETQRNKGNFPGRFSGRQFSNSRSEMNVSTLELGDSALYLCASSLGGLGTDTQYFGPGTRLTVL.

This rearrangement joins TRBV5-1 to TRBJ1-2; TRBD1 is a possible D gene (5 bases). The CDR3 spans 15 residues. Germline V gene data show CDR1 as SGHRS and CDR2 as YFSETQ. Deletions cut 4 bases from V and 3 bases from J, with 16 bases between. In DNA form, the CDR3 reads TGCGCCAGCAGCCTGGCAGGGAACGAACACTATGGCTACACCTTC. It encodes CASSLAGNEHYGYTF.

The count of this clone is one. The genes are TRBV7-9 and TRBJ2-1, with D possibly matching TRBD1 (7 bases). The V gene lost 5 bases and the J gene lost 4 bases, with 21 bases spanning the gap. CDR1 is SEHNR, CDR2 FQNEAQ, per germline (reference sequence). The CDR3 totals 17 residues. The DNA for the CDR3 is TGTGCCAGCAGCCGAGCAGACAGGGACTTCTTTTACAATGAGCAGTTCTTC. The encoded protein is CASSRADRDFFYNEQFF.

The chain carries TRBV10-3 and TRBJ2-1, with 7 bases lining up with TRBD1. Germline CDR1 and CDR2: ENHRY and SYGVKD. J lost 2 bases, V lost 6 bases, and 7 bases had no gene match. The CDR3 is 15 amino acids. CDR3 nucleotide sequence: TGTGCCATCAGCCTAAACAGGGGCCCCTACAATGAGCAGTTCTTC. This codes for CAISLNRGPYNEQFF.

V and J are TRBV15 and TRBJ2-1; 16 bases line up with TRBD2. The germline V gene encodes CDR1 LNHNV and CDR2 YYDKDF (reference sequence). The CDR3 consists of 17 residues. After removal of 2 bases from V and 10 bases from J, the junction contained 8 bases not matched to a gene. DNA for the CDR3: TGTGCCACCAGCAGATCTCGTCTGGGACTAGCGGGGGGGGAGCAGTTCTTC. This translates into CATSRSRLGLAGGEQFF. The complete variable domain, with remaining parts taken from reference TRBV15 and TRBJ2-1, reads DAMVIQNPRYQVTQFGKPVTLSCSQTLNHNVMYWYQQKSSQAPKLLFHYYDKDFNNEADTPDNFQSRRPNTSFCFLDIRSPGLGDTAMYLCATSRSRLGLAGGEQFFGPGTRLTVL.

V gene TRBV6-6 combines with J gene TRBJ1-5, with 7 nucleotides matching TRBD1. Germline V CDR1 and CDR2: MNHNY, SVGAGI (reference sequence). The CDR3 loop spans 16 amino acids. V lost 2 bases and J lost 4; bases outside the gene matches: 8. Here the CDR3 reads CASSYGTGVLNQPQHF. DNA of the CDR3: TGTGCCAGCAGTTACGGTACAGGGGTATTAAATCAGCCCCAGCATTTT.

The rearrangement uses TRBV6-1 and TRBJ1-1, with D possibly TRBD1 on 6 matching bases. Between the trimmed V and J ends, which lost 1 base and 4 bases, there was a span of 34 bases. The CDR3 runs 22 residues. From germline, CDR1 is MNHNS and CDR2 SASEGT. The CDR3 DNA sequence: TGTGCCAGCAGTGAAGGCGCGATTAAGGGGCGATTAAGGGTAGAAGGGGGCACTGAAGCTTTCTTT. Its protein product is CASSEGAIKGRLRVEGGTEAFF.